These T cell receptor beta chains were read from a single sample in a study of somatic mutations in cytotoxic T cells in rheumatoid arthritis. The repertoire was sequenced with immunoSEQ multiplex PCR; TCRdb's copy has only in-frame clones and lacks some. The top ten hold around 15% of the sample, which has 14,000 or so clones, approximately 75% seen once. Sequencing input: CD8+ T cells sorted from blood. The receptor source for this set is an adult with rheumatoid arthritis. CDR3s include the opening cysteine and the closing phenylalanine or tryptophan. The order of the fields is J gene, V gene, D gene, clone size, CDR3 protein, CDR3 DNA. A D gene is named only where the DNA matches it firmly. The listing skips clone size in some rows; elsewhere it reads once, few, many or a size class.

>TRBJ2-7|TRBV10-2|TRBD2|-
CASSPGTSGTYEQYF
TGCGCCAGCAGCCCCGGGACTAGCGGGACCTACGAGCAGTACTTC
>TRBJ2-1|TRBV6-5|-|-
CASQAGTYNEQFF
TGTGCCAGCCAGGCGGGTACGTACAATGAGCAGTTCTTC
>TRBJ1-1|TRBV15|-|-
CATSRDLSRPEAFF
TGTGCCACCAGCAGAGATTTAAGTCGTCCTGAAGCTTTCTTT
>TRBJ2-7|TRBV29-1|TRBD2|-
CSVEPSGSSYEQYF
TGCAGCGTTGAACCTAGCGGGAGCTCCTACGAGCAGTACTTC
>TRBJ1-1|TRBV7-9|TRBD1|-
CASSATSGTDTIEAFF
TGTGCCAGCAGCGCTACCTCCGGGACAGATACAATTGAAGCTTTCTTT
>TRBJ2-7|TRBV5-1|-|few
CASSYSYEQYF
TGCGCCAGCAGCTACTCCTACGAGCAGTACTTC
>TRBJ2-7|TRBV15|-|once
CATSRNRETYEQYF
TGTGCCACCAGCAGGAACAGAGAAACCTACGAGCAGTACTTC
>TRBJ2-5|TRBV2|-|-
CASSDRVEETQYF
TGTGCCAGCAGTGACAGGGTGGAAGAGACCCAGTACTTC
>TRBJ2-2|TRBV7-9|-|-
CASSNSGRGDGELFF
TGTGCCAGCAGCAACTCGGGCCGGGGTGACGGGGAGCTGTTTTTT
>TRBJ1-4|TRBV30|-|-
CAWQGTTNEKLFF
TGTGCCTGGCAGGGCACAACTAATGAAAAACTGTTTTTT
>TRBJ2-7|TRBV19|-|-
CASRDRGSYEQYF
TGTGCCAGTAGGGACAGAGGGTCCTACGAGCAGTACTTC
>TRBJ1-1|TRBV4-2|TRBD1|-
CASSQPQGVDTEAFF
TGTGCCAGCAGCCAACCGCAGGGGGTGGACACTGAAGCTTTCTTT
>TRBJ1-1|TRBV5-1|TRBD1|-
CASRFGTGDLYTEAFF
TGCGCCAGCAGGTTCGGGACAGGGGACCTATACACTGAAGCTTTCTTT
>TRBJ2-7|TRBV27|-|-
CASSSGETYEQYF
TGTGCCAGCAGTTCGGGGGAGACCTACGAGCAGTACTTC
>TRBJ2-3|TRBV5-6|TRBD1|-
CASSGRGRSDTQYF
TGTGCCAGCAGCGGCAGGGGGCGGTCAGATACGCAGTATTTT
>TRBJ2-7|TRBV2|TRBD1|-
CASIFSQGSWNYEQYF
TGTGCCAGCATTTTTTCACAGGGGAGTTGGAACTACGAGCAGTACTTC
>TRBJ2-1|TRBV5-6|-|-
CASSFFAEQFF
TGTGCCAGCAGCTTCTTTGCTGAGCAGTTCTTC
>TRBJ1-4|TRBV4-2|-|-
CASSQDPRAREKLFF
TGTGCCAGCAGCCAAGATCCGCGGGCGCGGGAAAAACTGTTTTTT
>TRBJ2-3|TRBV5-1|-|-
CASDLTDTQYF
TGCGCCAGCGACCTCACAGATACGCAGTATTTT
>TRBJ1-1|TRBV27|-|-
CASRYTGAAEAFF
TGTGCCAGCAGGTACACGGGGGCAGCTGAAGCTTTCTTT
>TRBJ2-7|TRBV27|TRBD2|-
CASSCSSGNSYEQYF
TGTGCCAGCAGTTGTTCCAGCGGGAACTCCTACGAGCAGTACTTC
>TRBJ1-3|TRBV30|-|-
CAWTPVSGNTIYF
TGTGCCTGGACGCCGGTATCTGGAAACACCATATATTTT
>TRBJ2-7|TRBV5-6|TRBD1|-
CASSTGTGGLYEQYF
TGTGCCAGCAGTACCGGGACAGGGGGATTATACGAGCAGTACTTC
>TRBJ2-3|TRBV11-2|-|-
CASSPGWVASTDTQYF
TGTGCCAGCAGCCCGGGTTGGGTAGCTAGCACAGATACGCAGTATTTT
>TRBJ2-1|TRBV28|TRBD2|-
CASSWGTSGEQFF
TGTGCCAGCAGTTGGGGGACTAGCGGGGAGCAGTTCTTC
>TRBJ2-3|TRBV6-1|TRBD1|-
CASSVEGAGSDTQYF
TGTGCCAGCAGTGTAGAGGGGGCAGGTTCGGATACGCAGTATTTT
>TRBJ2-7|TRBV6-1|-|few
CASCLDSPYEQYF
TGTGCCAGCTGCCTCGACAGCCCTTACGAGCAGTACTTC
>TRBJ2-7|TRBV19|TRBD1|-
CASSIAGTGVLYEQYF
TGTGCCAGTAGTATAGCCGGGACAGGAGTACTCTACGAGCAGTACTTC
>TRBJ2-1|TRBV7-9|TRBD2|-
CASSSTSGRGGINEQFF
TGTGCCAGCAGCTCGACCTCGGGGCGGGGGGGCATCAATGAGCAGTTCTTC
>TRBJ2-7|TRBV6-1|TRBD2|-
CASSELAGGPGYEQYF
TGTGCCAGCAGTGAGTTAGCGGGGGGGCCAGGGTACGAGCAGTACTTC
>TRBJ2-5|TRBV2|TRBD2|-
CASSAGGGQETQYF
TGTGCCAGCAGTGCGGGGGGGGGACAAGAGACCCAGTACTTC
>TRBJ2-6|TRBV7-9|-|once
CASSPRGGTVNSGANVLTF
TGTGCCAGCAGCCCTAGGGGCGGGACAGTGAACTCTGGGGCCAACGTCCTGACTTTC
>TRBJ2-3|TRBV4-1|-|-
CASSPLGVTSTDTQYF
TGCGCCAGCAGCCCTTTGGGGGTTACGAGCACAGATACGCAGTATTTT
>TRBJ2-5|TRBV13|-|few
CASSLRKGKGETQYF
TGTGCCAGCAGCTTACGAAAGGGGAAGGGAGAGACCCAGTACTTC
>TRBJ2-3|TRBV4-1|-|few
CASSQETVPSTDTQYF
TGCGCCAGCAGCCAAGAGACAGTCCCTAGCACAGATACGCAGTATTTT
>TRBJ2-7|TRBV29-1|-|-
CSVLGGATYEQYF
TGCAGCGTTTTAGGAGGGGCCACCTACGAGCAGTACTTC
>TRBJ2-7|TRBV5-8|TRBD1|medium-sized
CASSLEGQGGSYEQYF
TGTGCCAGCAGCTTGGAGGGACAGGGGGGCTCCTACGAGCAGTACTTC
>TRBJ1-1|TRBV5-1|-|once
CASRPGQENTEAFF
TGCGCCAGCAGACCGGGACAAGAGAACACTGAAGCTTTCTTT
>TRBJ2-7|TRBV5-1|-|-
CASSPYTGGFYEQYF
TGCGCCAGCAGCCCCTACACTGGAGGTTTCTACGAGCAGTACTTC
>TRBJ2-1|TRBV28|-|-
CASRPGRIYNEQFF
TGTGCCAGCAGGCCCGGACGGATATACAATGAGCAGTTCTTC
>TRBJ1-5|TRBV6-1|TRBD1|few
CASSAPTGISNQPQHF
TGTGCCAGCAGTGCCCCGACAGGGATAAGCAATCAGCCCCAGCATTTT
>TRBJ2-3|TRBV13|-|-
CASSQGGGGDTDTQYF
TGTGCCAGCAGCCAAGGGGGGGGCGGGGACACAGATACGCAGTATTTT
>TRBJ1-2|TRBV10-3|-|-
CAISEAQALALGNSNANYGYTF
TGTGCCATCAGTGAGGCACAGGCCTTAGCCCTCGGAAATTCCAACGCTAACTATGGCTACACCTTC
>TRBJ2-3|TRBV7-2|TRBD2|-
CASSLGPGGLGDTQYF
TGTGCCAGCAGCTTAGGCCCGGGGGGGCTCGGGGATACGCAGTATTTT
>TRBJ1-2|TRBV5-4|-|-
CASRIRGGVGGYTF
TGTGCCAGCAGGATTAGGGGAGGGGTAGGCGGCTACACCTTC
>TRBJ2-1|TRBV7-2|-|-
CASSSDHYNEQFF
TGTGCCAGCAGCTCCGACCACTACAATGAGCAGTTCTTC